This T cell receptor beta chain came from a study of blood T cell repertoires in COVID-19 (dated by TCRdb to 2018 to 2021). For the study in its entirety: Samples from collaborators originated in the United States, Italy and Spain and spanned both the acute and convalescent phases of COVID-19. The material from the prospective study consisted of cDNA or gDNA derived from T cells, B-cell-depleted T cells, or PBMCs. Subjects who had been exposed to COVID-19, were actively infected with it, or had recovered from it provided the deeply sampled blood TCRbeta repertoires that made up the dataset. The repertoires were made available in a free public database intended to serve as a resource for research on the immune response to SARS-CoV-2. Samples were obtained from the ongoing ImmuneRACE study (first 160 participants) and from over 1,000 subjects provided by 6 global collaborators. A de-identified subject ID, COVID-19 status, age in years and sex were almost always included in the sample metadata. Where HLA class I and class II types were available, the types were taken from metadata supplied by the sample provider, not from assay-based typing. The study at large found these results: The amount of clinical and demographic metadata varied by source and participant and was provided uncurated.

As to this clone: Its antigen is not yet known. No base quality values were provided; no much bigger clone lies one nucleotide off.

Participants in the prospective study were aged roughly 18 to 95 years, lived in 20 to 30 United States geographic areas, and enrolled through a virtual design. In the prospective study, cohorts were assigned on the basis of participant-reported clinical history obtained from a screening survey and a study questionnaire. Recovered participants in ImmuneRACE Cohort 3 were defined as having two consecutive negative NP/OP PCR tests, clearance from a healthcare professional, or resolution of symptoms. Mobile phlebotomists in the prospective study collected whole blood, serum and a nasopharyngeal or oropharyngeal swab from every participant. Participants in the prospective study had the option to provide additional blood draws and questionnaires over an approximately 2-month period. Blood samples from the prospective study were shipped frozen or at room temperature prior to DNA extraction. TCRbeta CDR3 regions were amplified from genomic DNA using the immunoSEQ Assay, a bias-controlled multiplex PCR. Under the source paper's analysis protocol: Nucleated cell counts per sample were estimated from amplification of reference gene primers within the assay. Sequence reads were collapsed and filtered to measure the absolute abundance of every unique TCRbeta CDR3 rearrangement. For each sample, productive Simpson clonality was calculated as the square root of Simpson's diversity index across productive rearrangements. Drawn from immuneACCESS, this table holds only the in-frame rearrangements with V and J called that TCRdb kept. Clones are partly lost; checked studies trace under half to an unresolved V gene and leave the rest unexplained. The V and J calls and clone size are taken from that table; D and trimming were inferred from the DNA. The sample table lists just over 300,000 clones, over 75% of them with a count of one. The leading ten clones occupy about 4.6% of the sample.

This clonotype originated in a man aged 25-40 years who had recovered from COVID-19. The sequenced material came from PBMCs or T cells enriched from blood (not recorded which).

The CDR3 in this case is CASSSPGGQGSYEQYF. The bases are TGTGCCAGCAGCTCCCCGGGGGGACAGGGATCCTACGAGCAGTACTTC. The chain was built from TRBV28 and TRBJ2-7; 9 bases in the junction line up with TRBD1. Spanning cysteine to phenylalanine, the CDR3 consists of 16 amino acids. Solely the CDR3 DNA is kept, with 48 bases framed from the first base. V is cut back by 6 bases and J by 1 base, with 10 bases in the junction unmatched. CDR1 MDHEN and CDR2 SYDVKM are derived from the germline V gene.